What follows is one T cell receptor beta chain and its context. Its cognate antigen is unknown. The data were obtained in a study of shared clonotypes between healthy human individuals. Trimming took off 0 bases at V and 5 bases at J, with 7 bases between the two ends. The CDR3 sequence is 13 residues long. Germline CDR1 and CDR2: MNHEY and SVGAGI. Findings of the study overall: Compared with clonotypes that all four donors shared, non-shared clonotypes had lower generation probabilities. Read depth was anticipated to influence clonotype sharing among donors.

Generated by immunoSEQ multiplex PCR, the TCRdb table keeps only in-frame clones and is missing some. Found here are fewer than 850,000 clones, roughly 91% of them singletons; the top ten hold approximately 35%. Material for sequencing was memory CD8+ T cells from PBMCs. The sample's subset: CD45RO+ cells pooled with CCR7-negative TemRA cells. The chain is built from TRBV6-5 and TRBJ1-2, with D unclear. The TCR sequence derives from a man aged 18 to 29 in good health. Some clones in this sample may be carry-over from other donors' samples. CDR3 residues: CASSYSRAYGYTF. CDR3 bases: TGTGCCAGCAGTTACTCAAGGGCGTATGGCTACACCTTC.